These 20 T cell receptor beta chains were sequenced from one sample in a study of T cell changes during pregnancy in multiple sclerosis. Assay: immunoSEQ multiplex PCR; the TCRdb copy retains only in-frame clones and omits some. The table lists 45,000 to 55,000 clones, 85% to 95% of them singletons. Sequenced here: CD4+ T cells from peripheral blood mononuclear cells, sampled in the second trimester of pregnancy. These receptors were taken from a female donor in good health, enrolled as a control in a pregnancy study.

The chain uses TRBV11-2 and TRBJ2-1; maybe TRBD1 (6 bases). The CDR3 sequence is 14 residues long. Germline loops: CDR1 SGHAT, CDR2 FQNNGV. Trimming removed 1 base at V and 2 bases at J, with 6 bases between. CDR3 in amino acids: CASSLGTAYNEQFF. DNA of the CDR3: TGTGCCAGCAGCTTAGGGACAGCCTACAATGAGCAGTTCTTC.

This sequence joins TRBV18 and TRBJ1-4; D possibly corresponds to TRBD1 (5 bases). The CDR3 is made up of 13 amino acids. V shed 2 bases and J shed 8 bases, with 9 bases lying between them. Germline V lookup: CDR1 KGHSH, CDR2 LQKENI. The CDR3 protein is CASSPGSGEKLFF. The CDR3 DNA sequence: TGTGCCAGCTCACCAGGCTCAGGGGAAAAACTGTTTTTT.

This chain joins TRBV5-1 and TRBJ2-7; TRBD1 aligns across 9 bases. The CDR3 is 13 amino acids. V gave up 5 bases and J gave up 5 bases; unmatched junction bases: 5. CDR1 SGHRS and CDR2 YFSETQ come from the germline V gene. The CDR3 region is CASRGQGPHEQYF. The CDR3 DNA is TGCGCCAGCAGGGGACAGGGTCCCCACGAGCAGTACTTC.

V usage is TRBV7-3 and J usage is TRBJ2-6; D not certain. Germline-derived CDR1 and CDR2 are SGHTA and FQGTGA. The CDR3 runs to 16 residues. Trimming removed 4 bases from V and 2 bases from J, with 12 bases in between. The DNA of the CDR3 is TGTGCCAGCAGCTCGACTCCCTTACCTGGGGCCAACGTCCTGACTTTC. It yields the protein CASSSTPLPGANVLTF. The full variable domain, in which reference TRBV7-3 and TRBJ2-6 provide the parts outside the CDR3, is GAGVSQTPSNKVTEKGKYVELRCDPISGHTALYWYRQSLGQGPEFLIYFQGTGAADDSGLPNDRFFAVRPEGSVSTLKIQRTERGDSAVYLCASSSTPLPGANVLTFGAGSRLTVL.

This clone appeared a single time. The chain links TRBV7-9 to TRBJ2-1, with 8 nucleotides matching TRBD2. The CDR3 extends over 18 amino acids. With V trimmed by 6 bases and J by 2 bases, 15 bases remained unmatched. In germline, CDR1 is SEHNR, CDR2 FQNEAQ (reference sequence). The CDR3 DNA is TGTGCCAGCAGAAGACTGAAGGGGTTAGCGGGGACCTACAATGAGCAGTTCTTC. This codes for CASRRLKGLAGTYNEQFF.

The genes are TRBV6-6 and TRBJ1-1; D unclear. Germline-derived CDR1 and CDR2 are MNHNY and SVGAGI (reference sequence). V was clipped by 7 bases and J by 4 bases, with 13 bases between them. This CDR3 comprises 13 residues. The CDR3 DNA sequence: TGTGCCAGCAAGACCCAGAGGAGCACTGAAGCTTTCTTT. It codes for CASKTQRSTEAFF.

The rearrangement joins TRBV27 to TRBJ1-1; D is ambiguous. CDR1 and CDR2 (germline): MNHEY, SMNVEV (reference sequence). This CDR3 contains 13 residues. Trimming left V 6 bases short and J 8 bases short, with 16 bases between. The CDR3 here is CASSPPGWTEAFF. The DNA of the CDR3 is TGTGCCAGCAGCCCGCCGGGGTGGACGGAAGCTTTCTTT.

Written as DNA, the CDR3 is TGTGCCAGCAGCTCCCGTAACAGGGAGGGGGAGACCCAGTACTTC. Translating gives CASSSRNREGETQYF. The V gene is TRBV11-1, the J gene TRBJ2-5; perhaps TRBD2 as D (7 bases). V dropped 4 bases and J dropped 5 bases, with 17 bases sitting between them. Germline CDR1 reads SGHAT; CDR2 reads FQDESV (reference sequence). The length of the CDR3 is 15 residues.

In DNA form, the CDR3 reads TGTGCCAGCAGCCCGCACGACAGGGAGAGCAATGAGCAGTTCTTC. Translation: CASSPHDRESNEQFF. V and J are TRBV9 and TRBJ2-1, with 7 bases matching TRBD1. CDR3 size: 15 residues. J lost 6 bases, V lost 4 bases, and 10 bases had no gene match. Germline loops: CDR1 SGDLS, CDR2 YYNGEE.

The gene calls are TRBV9 and TRBJ2-5, with 7 bases fitting TRBD1. Germline V gene sequence: CDR1 SGDLS, CDR2 YYNGEE. The CDR3 loop spans 13 amino acids. V was clipped by 4 bases and J by 5 bases; unmatched bases: 5. CDR3 in DNA: TGTGCCAGCAGCCTAGACAGGGTGGAGACCCAGTACTTC. The encoded protein is CASSLDRVETQYF.

This chain links TRBV6-6 with TRBJ2-5, with 8 bases fitting TRBD1. Germline CDR1 is MNHNY and CDR2 is SVGAGI (reference sequence). The J segment lost 5 bases and the V segment lost 2 bases, leaving 7 bases of the junction unmatched. This CDR3 has 15 amino acids. CDR3 amino acids: CASSYRGTGSETQYF. CDR3 bases: TGTGCCAGCAGTTACCGAGGGACAGGCAGTGAGACCCAGTACTTC.

The CDR3 spells CASSTGRETQYF. The CDR3 nucleotides are TGTGCCAGTTCGACAGGGAGAGAGACCCAGTACTTC. This rearrangement joins TRBV19 to TRBJ2-5, with 7 bases identical to TRBD1. The CDR3 runs 12 residues. Losses at the gene ends were 8 bases for V and 4 bases for J; bases not matched to a gene: 4. Germline CDR1 is LNHDA and CDR2 is SQIVND (reference sequence). The whole variable domain, filled in from reference TRBV19 and TRBJ2-5, reads DGGITQSPKYLFRKEGQNVTLSCEQNLNHDAMYWYRQDPGQGLRLIYYSQIVNDFQKGDIAEGYSVSREKKESFPLTVTSAQKNPTAFYLCASSTGRETQYFGPGTRLLVL.

The chain joins TRBV4-1 to TRBJ2-3, with 9 bases that match TRBD2. CDR1 is MGHRA and CDR2 is YSYEKL in the germline V gene. The CDR3 contains 16 residues. V trimming: 3 bases; J trimming: 2 bases; junction bases outside the gene matches: 6. The CDR3 DNA reads as TGCGCCAGCAGCCACGTAGCGGGAGACCCCACAGATACGCAGTATTTT. Translated, it gives CASSHVAGDPTDTQYF.

The chain is built from TRBV20-1 and TRBJ1-1; D not resolved. This CDR3 comprises 11 residues. Germline lookup yields CDR1 DFQATT and CDR2 SNEGSKA (reference sequence). Deletions cut 6 bases from V and 1 base from J, with 6 bases between. This CDR3 reads CSAPSNTEAFF. The DNA of the CDR3 is TGCAGTGCCCCCTCGAACACTGAAGCTTTCTTT.

The gene calls are TRBV5-1 and TRBJ2-7; 10 positions match TRBD1. J gave up 5 bases and V 4 bases, and 6 bases lay outside the gene matches. This CDR3 is 14 amino acids long. Per the germline V gene, CDR1 is SGHRS and CDR2 is YFSETQ. For the CDR3, the DNA is TGCGCCAGCAGCGGCGGGACAGGGGCAGACGAGCAGTACTTC. Translating gives CASSGGTGADEQYF.

The chain couples TRBV11-2 to TRBJ1-5; a weak D match, TRBD1 (6 bases). CDR1 and CDR2 (germline): SGHAT, FQNNGV. The CDR3 is made up of 16 amino acids. V gave up 0 bases and J gave up 2 bases, with 11 bases separating them. The CDR3 DNA reads TGTGCCAGCAGCTTAGATCAGGGGTTCGGCAATCAGCCCCAGCATTTT. It codes for CASSLDQGFGNQPQHF.

This chain joins TRBV11-2 and TRBJ2-2, with D unclear. The germline V gene has CDR1 SGHAT and CDR2 FQNNGV. Deletions cut 0 bases from V and 0 bases from J, with 8 bases between. The length of the CDR3 is 16 residues. CDR3 in DNA: TGTGCCAGCAGCTTAGATAGCAGAACGAACACCGGGGAGCTGTTTTTT. Protein sequence: CASSLDSRTNTGELFF. Full variable domain (outside the CDR3, taken from reference TRBV11-2 and TRBJ2-2): EAGVAQSPRYKIIEKRQSVAFWCNPISGHATLYWYQQILGQGPKLLIQFQNNGVVDDSQLPKDRFSAERLKGVDSTLKIQPAKLEDSAVYLCASSLDSRTNTGELFFGEGSRLTVL.

This chain joins TRBV10-3 and TRBJ2-5, with D possibly being TRBD1 (5 bases). V lost 2 bases and J 3 bases, leaving 10 bases between the germline ends. This CDR3 has 14 amino acids. Germline CDR1 is ENHRY and CDR2 is SYGVKD. CDR3 in amino acids: CAISERQFEETQYF. In nucleotides, the CDR3 is TGTGCCATCAGTGAGCGACAGTTCGAAGAGACCCAGTACTTC.

The rearrangement links TRBV7-2 to TRBJ2-3; D possibly corresponds to TRBD1 (5 bases). The CDR3 consists of 16 residues. Trimming removed 5 bases at V and 5 bases at J, with 20 bases between. Germline-derived CDR1 and CDR2 are SGHTA and FQGNSA. DNA for the CDR3: TGTGCCAGCAGCCCTGGGGTGGCAGGGTGGGGAGATACGCAGTATTTT. This sequence encodes CASSPGVAGWGDTQYF.

The rearrangement uses TRBV18 and TRBJ1-4; D unresolved. Germline CDR1 and CDR2: KGHSH and LQKENI. This CDR3 spans 15 amino acids. Trimming left V 1 base short and J 3 bases short, with 9 bases between. CDR3 sequence: CASSPRESANEKLFF. CDR3 nucleotides: TGTGCCAGCTCACCACGCGAGTCGGCTAATGAAAAACTGTTTTTT.